These 28 T cell receptor beta chains share one sample of origin, sequenced in a study of response to subunit inactivated influenza vaccine. TCRdb called the RT-PCR reads again in MiXCR, with one record for every CDR3 protein. The sample lists some 800,000 distinct CDR3 sequences; 20% to 25% were seen once. Sequenced here: PBMCs from blood, sampled around 5 days after vaccination. These receptors were collected from a man between 45 and 60 years old who received an inactivated influenza vaccine.

The chain recombines TRBV7-8 with TRBJ2-1, with 8 positions matching TRBD2. Trimming at V came to 4 bases and at J to 15 bases, leaving 8 bases not matched to a gene. The CDR3 spans 12 residues. Germline V gene lookup returns CDR1 SGHVS and CDR2 FQNEAQ. The CDR3 region is CASSSGGASGFF. The DNA of the CDR3 is TGTGCCAGCAGCTCGGGAGGGGCCTCGGGGTTCTTC. Based on the CDR3 plus reference TRBV7-8 and TRBJ2-1, the full variable domain is GAGVSQSPRYKVAKRGQDVALRCDPISGHVSLFWYQQALGQGPEFLTYFQNEAQLDKSGLPSDRFFAERPEGSVSTLKIQRTQQEDSAVYLCASSSGGASGFFGPGTRLTVL.

The sample holds a few counts of this clonotype. The V and J genes are TRBV4-3 and TRBJ1-2, with D tentatively TRBD1 (5 bases). CDR3 length equals 16 residues. Between the trimmed V and J ends, which lost 1 base and 6 bases, there was a span of 18 bases. From germline, CDR1 is LGHNA and CDR2 YSLEER. CDR3 region: CASSQGVPGTKDGYTF. The CDR3 DNA sequence: TGCGCCAGCAGCCAAGGGGTTCCAGGGACGAAGGATGGCTACACCTTC.

The chain joins TRBV15 to TRBJ1-2; perhaps TRBD1 as D (5 bases). Trimming removed 4 bases from V and 10 bases from J, with 19 bases in between. The CDR3 is made up of 14 amino acids. Germline CDR1 LNHNV, CDR2 YYDKDF (reference sequence). CDR3 region: CATSNSRDGELYTF. The CDR3 DNA follows: TGTGCCACCAGCAACAGCCGGGACGGAGAACTCTACACCTTC.

This chain joins TRBV4-3 and TRBJ2-7, with 7 bases identical to TRBD2. Germline CDR1 and CDR2: LGHNA and YSLEER. After removal of 1 base from V and 6 bases from J, the junction contained 9 bases not matched to a gene. The CDR3 runs 15 residues. CDR3 residues: CASSQGWGGLGEQYF. The CDR3 DNA is TGCGCCAGCAGCCAAGGCTGGGGGGGTCTCGGCGAGCAGTACTTC.

This clonotype was counted a few times. The DNA for the CDR3 is TGTGCCACCAGTGATTCAGGGGTGGGGAACTATGGCTACACCTTC. Translated, it gives CATSDSGVGNYGYTF. The chain uses TRBV24-1 and TRBJ1-2; maybe TRBD1 (6 bases). Germline loops: CDR1 KGHDR, CDR2 SFDVKD. CDR3 length equals 15 residues. V lost 2 bases and J 2 bases, leaving 11 bases between the germline ends.

In this sample, this clonotype turned up a few times. V gene TRBV3-1 combines with J gene TRBJ2-7; D gene ambiguous. The V gene's germline CDR1 is LGHDT and CDR2 YNNKEL (reference sequence). V lost 4 bases and J 6 bases, leaving 10 bases between the germline ends. This CDR3 has 12 residues. CDR3 residues: CASSPERSEQYF. CDR3 nucleotides: TGTGCCAGCAGCCCCGAAAGAAGCGAGCAGTACTTC.

The chain employs TRBV5-1 and TRBJ1-3; a possible D gene is TRBD1 (6 bases). There are 14 residues in the CDR3. V was clipped by 4 bases and J by 0 bases, with 8 bases between them. Looked up from germline, CDR1 is SGHRS and CDR2 is YFSETQ. CDR3 region: CASSRGASGNTIYF. The CDR3 nucleotides are TGCGCCAGCAGCCGGGGGGCCTCTGGAAACACCATATATTTT.

V gene TRBV11-2 combines with J gene TRBJ2-1; possibly TRBD2 for D (6 bases). The CDR3 is 15 amino acids. V was clipped by 5 bases and J by 8 bases, with 19 bases between them. From germline, CDR1 is SGHAT and CDR2 FQNNGV. The CDR3: CASSHGRGLRYEQFF. The DNA for the CDR3 is TGTGCCAGCAGCCACGGGCGGGGCCTTAGATATGAGCAGTTCTTC.

The rearrangement joins TRBV7-6 to TRBJ2-1; either TRBD1 or TRBD2 may fit D (5 bases each). Trimming cost V 1 base and J 8 bases, with 12 bases left between them. The germline gives CDR1 SGHVS, CDR2 FNYEAQ. There are 14 residues in the CDR3. The CDR3 coding sequence is TGTGCCAGCAGCTTAGGGGGGTCCTGGGATGAGCAGTTCTTC. As protein: CASSLGGSWDEQFF.

This clonotype was found a few times. The rearrangement uses TRBV28 and TRBJ2-5, with 9 bases lining up with TRBD1. This CDR3 contains 15 residues. The V segment lost 7 bases and the J segment 5 bases; nucleotides outside the gene matches: 11. The germline V gene has CDR1 MDHEN and CDR2 SYDVKM. The CDR3 nucleotides are TGTGCCAGCAAGAGGGGGACAGGGCCTTTGGAGACCCAGTACTTC. Translated: CASKRGTGPLETQYF.

This clonotype has only a few counts. CDR3 nucleotide sequence: TGCAGTGCTAGACTTGGGCCCCTGTATAATTCACCCCTCCACTTT. Encoded protein: CSARLGPLYNSPLHF. The chain employs TRBV20-1 and TRBJ1-6; no reliable D call. Germline lookup yields CDR1 DFQATT and CDR2 SNEGSKA (reference sequence). There are 15 residues in the CDR3. V was shortened by 2 bases and J by 4 bases, with 12 bases between the two germline ends.

This clonotype has a handful of counts. Written as DNA, the CDR3 is TGTGCCAGCAGCTTAAAGGGGGGGTGGGACAGAGATACCTACGAGCAGTACTTC. Translation gives CASSLKGGWDRDTYEQYF. This chain links TRBV11-1 with TRBJ2-7; the D gene could be TRBD1 or TRBD2 (7 bases each). V dropped 2 bases and J dropped 2 bases, with 22 bases sitting between them. This CDR3 is 18 amino acids long. In germline, CDR1 is SGHAT, CDR2 FQDESV (reference sequence). Looking up the rest from reference TRBV11-1 and TRBJ2-7 gives the full variable domain: EAEVAQSPRYKITEKSQAVAFWCDPISGHATLYWYRQILGQGPELLVQFQDESVVDDSQLPKDRFSAERLKGVDSTLKIQPAELGDSAMYLCASSLKGGWDRDTYEQYFGPGTRLTVT.

This chain links TRBV28 with TRBJ2-1; 7 nucleotides match TRBD1. The CDR3 sequence is 15 residues long. Per germline, CDR1 MDHEN and CDR2 SYDVKM. The V and J ends lost 2 bases and 4 bases, in that order; junction bases with no gene match: 5. The CDR3: CASSLPQGSYNEQFF. CDR3 in DNA: TGTGCCAGCAGTTTACCACAGGGGTCATACAATGAGCAGTTCTTC.

This chain links TRBV10-3 with TRBJ2-3, with a tentative D call TRBD1 (6 bases). This CDR3 is built from 12 residues. The germline V gene encodes CDR1 ENHRY and CDR2 SYGVKD. V lost 10 bases and J 2 bases, leaving 10 bases between the germline ends. DNA for the CDR3: TGTGCCACCCGGACAGACACAGATACGCAGTATTTT. This codes for CATRTDTDTQYF.

The chain couples TRBV20-1 to TRBJ2-1; TRBD2 agrees at 13 bases. Unmatched junction bases numbered 7, after V lost 5 bases and J lost 9 bases. The CDR3 is 14 amino acids. Germline CDR1 is DFQATT and CDR2 is SNEGSKA (reference sequence). CDR3 loop: CSAVTSGGASEQFF. The CDR3 region has the DNA TGCAGTGCTGTAACTAGCGGGGGGGCCAGTGAGCAGTTCTTC.

This chain uses TRBV29-1 with TRBJ2-5, with D unclear. V was trimmed by 4 bases and J by 5 bases, leaving 5 bases between them. The CDR3 consists of 10 residues. CDR1 is SQVTM and CDR2 is ANQGSEA in the germline V gene. The CDR3 is CSVGPETQYF. The DNA of the CDR3 is TGCAGCGTTGGCCCGGAGACCCAGTACTTC. Based on the CDR3 plus reference TRBV29-1 and TRBJ2-5, the full variable domain is SAVISQKPSRDICQRGTSLTIQCQVDSQVTMMFWYRQQPGQSLTLIATANQGSEATYESGFVIDKFPISRPNLTFSTLTVSNMSPEDSSIYLCSVGPETQYFGPGTRLLVL.

This rearrangement joins TRBV6-2 or TRBV6-3 to TRBJ2-5, with D uncertain. Germline V gene sequence: CDR1 MNHEY, CDR2 SVGEGT. The CDR3 is 12 residues long. V was pared by 6 bases and J by 4 bases, with 9 bases between. Written as DNA, the CDR3 is TGTGCCAGCAGACCGGACGGAGAGACCCAGTACTTC. It yields the protein CASRPDGETQYF.

In DNA form, the CDR3 reads TGTGCCAGCAGTGCGTCACAGGGAGTCGCAGATACGCAGTATTTT. It specifies CASSASQGVADTQYF. The chain uses TRBV6-1 and TRBJ2-3; possible D gene TRBD1, 6 bases. The germline CDR1 and CDR2 sequences are MNHNS and SASEGT. CDR3 length: 15 residues. V shed 4 bases and J shed 4 bases, with 15 bases lying between them.

This clonotype was seen a few times. The gene calls are TRBV5-1 and TRBJ1-1, with TRBD1 as a possible D gene (5 bases). Germline V gives CDR1 SGHRS, CDR2 YFSETQ. The ends were cut back, 4 bases at V and 1 base at J, with 8 bases in the middle. CDR3 length: 13 amino acids. CDR3 coding DNA: TGCGCCAGCAGCCAACAGGCGAACACTGAAGCTTTCTTT. This sequence encodes CASSQQANTEAFF.

The chain is built from TRBV20-1 and TRBJ2-5; possibly TRBD2 for D (6 bases). Germline CDR1 DFQATT, CDR2 SNEGSKA (reference sequence). CDR3 length: 13 amino acids. With 6 bases removed from V and 3 bases from J, the gap between germline ends came to 14 bases. For the CDR3, the DNA is TGCAGTGCAACGGGACTTTCGAAAGAGACCCAGTACTTC. Translated, it gives CSATGLSKETQYF.

The chain joins TRBV7-3 to TRBJ2-1, with D possibly matching TRBD2 (5 bases). CDR3 size: 15 residues. V gave up 0 bases and J gave up 4 bases, with 10 bases separating them. Germline CDR1 SGHTA, CDR2 FQGTGA. The CDR3 loop is CASSLTLTSYNEQFF. Here the CDR3 DNA reads TGTGCCAGCAGCTTAACTCTCACTAGTTACAATGAGCAGTTCTTC.

This clonotype was seen only a few times. The CDR3 sequence: CASSFAGAGSPLHF. In nucleotides, the CDR3 is TGTGCCAGCAGTTTCGCCGGGGCTGGTTCACCCCTCCACTTT. The chain couples TRBV12-3 or TRBV12-4 to TRBJ1-6; weak D call: TRBD1 (5 bases). The CDR3 is made up of 14 amino acids. The V end was cut by 3 bases, the J end by 9 bases, with 12 bases between.

This clonotype was observed a handful of times. The chain employs TRBV15 and TRBJ2-7; 9 bases map to TRBD1. The CDR3 covers 15 residues. CDR1 and CDR2 from the germline V gene are LNHNV and YYDKDF (reference sequence). After removal of 5 bases from V and 2 bases from J, the junction contained 7 bases not matched to a gene. In nucleotides, the CDR3 is TGTGCCACCAGCCCGCGGACAGGGGACCCCTACGAGCAGTACTTC. This encodes CATSPRTGDPYEQYF.

This clonotype was counted between two and nine times. The chain joins TRBV6-2 or TRBV6-3 to TRBJ1-6; weak D call: TRBD1 (6 bases). The V end was cut by 5 bases, the J end by 7 bases, with 12 bases between. This CDR3 is built from 14 residues. Germline V gene lookup returns CDR1 MNHEY and CDR2 SVGEGT. CDR3: CASSNDRQNSPLHF. CDR3 DNA: TGTGCCAGCAGTAACGACAGGCAGAATTCACCCCTCCACTTT.

V and J are TRBV11-2 and TRBJ1-1; D ambiguous. CDR1 is SGHAT and CDR2 is FQNNGV in the germline V gene. There are 13 residues in the CDR3. Trimming shortened V by 0 bases and J by 7 bases, and 9 bases separated the two germline ends. CDR3 sequence reads: CASSLDRLHEAFF. The CDR3 DNA reads TGTGCCAGCAGCTTAGACAGGCTGCATGAAGCTTTCTTT.

This clonotype was seen a single time. This chain links TRBV4-1 with TRBJ2-1, with D possibly matching TRBD1 (5 bases). The CDR3 spans 15 residues. CDR1 and CDR2 (germline): MGHRA, YSYEKL. Trimming pared 0 bases from V and 3 bases from J, leaving 9 bases between. The CDR3 sequence: CASSQESGLYNEQFF. In DNA form, the CDR3 reads TGCGCCAGCAGCCAAGAATCAGGGCTCTACAATGAGCAGTTCTTC.

A word on this clonotype: The germline gene is not matched at one end of the junction; a read error may be the cause. The chain has TRBV7-9 and TRBJ1-4; D might be TRBD1 (5 bases). The V gene's germline CDR1 is SEHNR and CDR2 FQNEAQ (reference sequence). The CDR3 runs to 15 residues. The CDR3 protein is CASSLGTTTNEKPFF. The CDR3 nucleotides are TGTGCCAGCAGCCTGGGGACGACAACTAATGAAAAACCGTTTTTT.

This sequence joins TRBV6-5 and TRBJ1-1; maybe TRBD1 (6 bases). The CDR3 has 15 amino acids. Germline CDR1 is MNHEY and CDR2 is SVGAGI. The V gene lost 0 bases and the J gene lost 5 bases, with 13 bases spanning the gap. CDR3 sequence reads: CASSYSIQGSTEAFF. The CDR3 DNA reads TGTGCCAGCAGTTACTCGATTCAGGGGTCGACTGAAGCTTTCTTT.